This entry describes one T cell receptor beta chain. This entry comes from a study of blood T cell repertoires in COVID-19. V was clipped by 8 bases and J by 7 bases; unmatched bases: 9. The CDR3 is 13 residues long. Germline CDR1 MNHEY, CDR2 SVGAGI. Profiling relied on immunoSEQ multiplex PCR, and the TCRdb table lists in-frame clones only, not all of them. The data show about 59,000 clones, around 80% seen once. This sequence joins TRBV6-5 and TRBJ2-5; 8 bases map to TRBD1. This receptor was obtained from a human donor in a cohort sampled during active COVID-19. The sequencing sample was made of peripheral blood. This CDR3 is CASADRGRGTQYF. As DNA, the CDR3 is TGTGCCAGCGCCGACAGGGGCAGGGGGACCCAGTACTTC.